This T cell receptor beta chain emerged from a study of breast tumors, draining lymph nodes, adjacent tissues. Study findings and constraints: Compared with basal-like, luminal-like tumors shared significantly more repertoire with nontumor tissue. Tumor repertoires ranked between lymph nodes and nontumor tissue in diversity, with V and J gene preferences. The lymph node origin of tumor T cells was framed as consistent with a hypothesis, not demonstrated.

TCRdb recomputed calls from the multiplex PCR reads with MiXCR, one row per CDR3 protein. The table has over 100,000 distinct CDR3 sequences, about a fifth seen once. Samples came from axillary lymph nodes draining the breast cancer. About this clonotype itself: Its antigen is not identified.

The germline gives CDR1 SGHTA, CDR2 FQGNSA. V was trimmed by 5 bases and J by 5 bases, leaving 24 bases between them. The CDR3 consists of 17 residues. This receptor was taken from a female donor with breast cancer. Some clones in this sample may be carry-over from other donors' samples. This chain joins TRBV7-2 and TRBJ2-5; maybe TRBD2 (6 bases). Sequencing used axillary lymph node tissue. The CDR3 reads CASSPRLTGLSIETQYF. The CDR3 bases are TGTGCCAGCAGCCCGAGACTAACGGGACTTTCTATTGAGACCCAGTACTTC. Full variable domain (outside the CDR3, taken from reference TRBV7-2 and TRBJ2-5): GAGVSQSPSNKVTEKGKDVELRCDPISGHTALYWYRQSLGQGLEFLIYFQGNSAPDKSGLPSDRFSAERTGGSVSTLTIQRTQQEDSAVYLCASSPRLTGLSIETQYFGPGTRLLVL.